These 26 T cell receptor beta chains were sequenced from one sample in a study of blood T cell repertoires in COVID-19. Assay used: immunoSEQ multiplex PCR; TCRdb lists only in-frame clones, some missing. The sample holds 70,000 or so clones, 80% to 90% seen once. Sample: peripheral blood. These receptors were obtained from a man in his 70s with active or convalescent COVID-19.

The CDR3 loop is CATMGQGLDTQYF. Here the CDR3 DNA reads TGTGCCACCATGGGACAGGGGCTTGATACGCAGTATTTT. V is TRBV28 and J is TRBJ2-3; 10 nucleotides agree with TRBD1. Germline assignment: CDR1 MDHEN and CDR2 SYDVKM. This CDR3 spans 13 amino acids. Germline trimming cut 10 bases from V and 6 bases from J; bases unmatched to any gene: 7.

By proportion, this clone is medium-sized. The V and J genes are TRBV5-1 and TRBJ2-7; TRBD1 agrees at 10 bases. Germline V gene data show CDR1 as SGHRS and CDR2 as YFSETQ. The CDR3 extends over 15 amino acids. V trimming: 5 bases; J trimming: 6 bases; junction bases outside the gene matches: 11. CDR3 nucleotide sequence: TGCGCCAGCAGTTTGACCGGGACAGGGGCCTCCGAGCAGTACTTC. It specifies CASSLTGTGASEQYF.

V and J are TRBV5-1 and TRBJ2-1, with 9 bases fitting TRBD1. With V trimmed by 4 bases and J by 4 bases, 9 bases remained unmatched. Germline assignment: CDR1 SGHRS and CDR2 YFSETQ. The CDR3 is 16 residues long. The CDR3 DNA sequence: TGCGCCAGCAGCAAGGACAGGGGAGGGAATTACAATGAGCAGTTCTTC. The encoded protein is CASSKDRGGNYNEQFF.

The V and J genes are TRBV13 and TRBJ2-7; D is possibly TRBD2 (5 bases). V was cut by 0 bases and J by 6 bases, with 15 bases left in between. Germline V gives CDR1 PRHDT, CDR2 FYEKMQ (reference sequence). This CDR3 contains 15 residues. The chain's CDR3 is CASSLGAGMGGEQYF. The CDR3 nucleotides read TGTGCCAGCAGCTTAGGCGCCGGGATGGGTGGCGAGCAGTACTTC. The full variable domain, in which reference TRBV13 and TRBJ2-7 provide the parts outside the CDR3, is AAGVIQSPRHLIKEKRETATLKCYPIPRHDTVYWYQQGPGQDPQFLISFYEKMQSDKGSIPDRFSAQQFSDYHSELNMSSLELGDSALYFCASSLGAGMGGEQYFGPGTRLTVT.

A single count supports this clone. CDR3 coding DNA: TGTGCCAGCAGCCTAGGACAGGGCTTTGCTGGCTACACCTTC. Its protein product is CASSLGQGFAGYTF. J is TRBJ1-2 and V is TRBV7-6; 8 bases agree with TRBD1. CDR3 length: 14 amino acids. Germline V lookup: CDR1 SGHVS, CDR2 FNYEAQ. V gave up 5 bases and J gave up 7 bases; unmatched junction bases: 9.

The V and J genes are TRBV5-1 and TRBJ1-6; 8 bases fit TRBD1. Germline values: CDR1 SGHRS, CDR2 YFSETQ. The CDR3 is made up of 14 amino acids. V lost 6 bases and J lost 6; bases outside the gene matches: 5. The DNA for the CDR3 is TGCGCCAGCACCACAGGACAGGGTAATTCACCCCTCCACTTT. This translates into CASTTGQGNSPLHF.

The chain recombines TRBV5-1 with TRBJ1-2; the D is unclear. The V end was cut by 0 bases, the J end by 4 bases, with 13 bases between. The CDR3 is 15 amino acids. Germline V gene lookup returns CDR1 SGHRS and CDR2 YFSETQ. The CDR3 sequence is CASSLGGVVSYGYTF. CDR3 in DNA: TGCGCCAGCAGCTTGGGAGGTGTTGTTAGCTATGGCTACACCTTC.

This clone was seen a handful of times. V usage is TRBV2 and J usage is TRBJ1-2; 10 bases map to TRBD1. J lost 8 bases, V lost 8 bases, and 8 bases had no gene match. This CDR3 has 13 residues. Germline CDR1 SNHLY, CDR2 FYNNEI. CDR3 bases: TGTGCCAGCGAGGACAGGGGGTTCTCCGGCTACACCTTC. Translating gives CASEDRGFSGYTF.

The chain employs TRBV27 and TRBJ1-4; tentatively, D is TRBD1 (6 bases). Germline CDR1 and CDR2: MNHEY and SMNVEV (reference sequence). The CDR3 contains 17 residues. V was clipped by 2 bases and J by 0 bases, with 13 bases between them. CDR3 nucleotides: TGTGCCAGCAGTTTACGCCCACAGGGTGCAACTAATGAAAAACTGTTTTTT. It yields the protein CASSLRPQGATNEKLFF.

The CDR3 DNA is TGTGCCAGCAGCGTACTAGCGGGAGGAGGCGATGAGCAGTTCTTC. This sequence encodes CASSVLAGGGDEQFF. The gene calls are TRBV5-5 and TRBJ2-1, with 12 nucleotides matching TRBD2. Per the germline V gene, CDR1 is SGHKS and CDR2 is YYEKEE (reference sequence). The CDR3 covers 15 residues. The J segment lost 8 bases and the V segment lost 4 bases, leaving 7 bases of the junction unmatched.

The chain has TRBV5-1 and TRBJ2-7; TRBD2 matches 11 bases. The V gene end was trimmed by 0 bases and the J gene end by 2 bases; junction bases not matched to a gene: 4. In germline, CDR1 is SGHRS, CDR2 YFSETQ. The CDR3 runs to 16 residues. The chain's CDR3 is CASSLAGTSGPYEQYF. In nucleotides, the CDR3 is TGCGCCAGCAGCTTGGCCGGGACTAGCGGACCCTACGAGCAGTACTTC.

The rearrangement links TRBV28 to TRBJ2-7, with 9 nucleotides matching TRBD2. Germline assignment: CDR1 MDHEN and CDR2 SYDVKM. V trimming: 6 bases; J trimming: 6 bases; junction bases outside the gene matches: 12. The CDR3 has 15 residues. CDR3 residues: CASRPTRLAGPEQYF. The CDR3 DNA reads as TGTGCCAGCAGACCCACGAGGCTAGCGGGACCCGAGCAGTACTTC.

This rearrangement joins TRBV14 to TRBJ2-7; D call uncertain. The CDR3 sequence is 13 residues long. Germline CDR1 and CDR2: SGHDN and FVKESK. V lost 6 bases to trimming and J lost 6 bases, with 15 bases between them. The CDR3 bases are TGTGCCAGCAGGAGAACTTCCGCATCCGAGCAGTACTTC. The encoded protein is CASRRTSASEQYF.

This clone has only a few counts. This chain links TRBV6-6 with TRBJ1-5, with 8 bases fitting TRBD1. CDR1 MNHNY and CDR2 SVGAGI come from the germline V gene (reference sequence). The CDR3 covers 15 residues. Trimming cost V 5 bases and J 4 bases; bases outside gene matches: 7. The CDR3 coding sequence is TGTGCCAGCAGTAAAGGACAGGGTAGGAATCAGCCCCAGCATTTT. Protein product: CASSKGQGRNQPQHF.

The J gene is TRBJ2-1, the V gene TRBV9; unclear D gene. Trimming took 0 bases from V and 3 from J, leaving 4 bases between them. The CDR3 is 13 amino acids. CDR1 is SGDLS and CDR2 is YYNGEE in the germline V gene. CDR3 nucleotide sequence: TGTGCCAGCAGCGTAGGACACTACAATGAGCAGTTCTTC. This sequence encodes CASSVGHYNEQFF.

This chain connects TRBV6-6 to TRBJ1-2, with 7 bases that match TRBD1. Germline CDR1 MNHNY, CDR2 SVGAGI (reference sequence). The CDR3 is made up of 15 amino acids. V gave up 6 bases and J gave up 5 bases; unmatched junction bases: 12. The chain's CDR3 is CASRLSTGNRYGYTF. CDR3 in DNA: TGTGCCAGCAGACTATCGACAGGGAATCGTTATGGCTACACCTTC.

The rearrangement uses TRBV28 and TRBJ1-1; 7 nucleotides agree with TRBD1. Germline CDR1 MDHEN, CDR2 SYDVKM. The CDR3 is 12 residues long. V lost 5 bases and J lost 8; bases outside the gene matches: 5. CDR3 residues: CASSPTTGEAFF. CDR3 bases: TGTGCCAGCAGTCCCACGACAGGGGAAGCTTTCTTT.

This chain joins TRBV5-1 and TRBJ1-1; TRBD1 might be the D (6 bases). The CDR3 has 14 residues. Trimming pared 0 bases from V and 10 bases from J, leaving 16 bases between. Germline values: CDR1 SGHRS, CDR2 YFSETQ. The CDR3 spells CASSLAVGAVGAFF. CDR3 nucleotide sequence: TGCGCCAGCAGCTTGGCCGTGGGGGCGGTGGGAGCTTTCTTT.

V gene TRBV11-2 combines with J gene TRBJ2-3; maybe TRBD1 (6 bases). This CDR3 region has 17 residues. Trimming shortened V by 5 bases and J by 2 bases, and 20 bases separated the two germline ends. The germline CDR1 and CDR2 sequences are SGHAT and FQNNGV. CDR3 DNA sequence: TGTGCCAGCAGCCCCCTTCGGACAGCAACTTCCACAGATACGCAGTATTTT. It is translated as CASSPLRTATSTDTQYF. Full variable domain (remainder filled in from reference TRBV11-2 and TRBJ2-3): EAGVAQSPRYKIIEKRQSVAFWCNPISGHATLYWYQQILGQGPKLLIQFQNNGVVDDSQLPKDRFSAERLKGVDSTLKIQPAKLEDSAVYLCASSPLRTATSTDTQYFGPGTRLTVL.

The chain joins TRBV6-2 or TRBV6-3 to TRBJ2-7, with TRBD2 identical over 8 bases. Germline V gene lookup returns CDR1 MNHEY and CDR2 SVGEGT. The CDR3 is 16 amino acids. V lost 3 bases to trimming and J lost 5 bases; unmatched junction nucleotides: 12. The CDR3 DNA reads as TGTGCCAGCAGTTATCGCCTCGGACTAGCTTGGAACGAGCAGTACTTC. Residues: CASSYRLGLAWNEQYF.

The rearrangement links TRBV10-2 to TRBJ2-2; no clear D. CDR3 length equals 16 residues. The V end lost 6 bases, the J end lost 0 bases, and 14 bases lay between the germline ends. Per germline, CDR1 WSHSY and CDR2 SAAADI. CDR3 sequence (DNA): TGCGCCAGCAGGGGCGTGGCAGGCACGAACACCGGGGAGCTGTTTTTT. It yields the protein CASRGVAGTNTGELFF.

The rearrangement joins TRBV6-5 to TRBJ2-7; 8 nucleotides align to TRBD2. The V gene end was trimmed by 2 bases and the J gene end by 5 bases; junction bases not matched to a gene: 2. The CDR3 has 13 amino acids. CDR1 MNHEY and CDR2 SVGAGI come from the germline V gene. The DNA of the CDR3 is TGTGCCAGCAGTTACACCGGGAGGGACGAGCAGTACTTC. Its protein product is CASSYTGRDEQYF.

The chain carries TRBV23-1 and TRBJ2-1; 10 nucleotides agree with TRBD2. TRBV23-1 is given ORF status, its function remaining uncertain. The CDR3 runs to 19 residues. The V segment lost 0 bases and the J segment 2 bases; nucleotides outside the gene matches: 10. DNA of the CDR3: TGCGCCAGCAGTCAATCGGCTAGCGGGAGAGATGGCCCCTACAATGAGCAGTTCTTC. Translated: CASSQSASGRDGPYNEQFF.

This rearrangement joins TRBV5-1 to TRBJ2-7, with 9 positions matching TRBD1. Losses at the gene ends were 4 bases for V and 3 bases for J; bases not matched to a gene: 5. CDR3 length: 14 amino acids. In germline, CDR1 is SGHRS, CDR2 YFSETQ. CDR3 in amino acids: CASSPGQGNYEQYF. The DNA of the CDR3 is TGCGCCAGCAGCCCGGGACAGGGTAACTACGAGCAGTACTTC.

V and J are TRBV18 and TRBJ1-4, with D unclear. This CDR3 is 16 amino acids long. Trimming cost V 2 bases and J 0 bases, with 10 bases left between them. Per germline, CDR1 KGHSH and CDR2 LQKENI. CDR3 region: CASSPSLAATNEKLFF. The DNA for the CDR3 is TGTGCCAGCTCACCATCCCTGGCTGCAACTAATGAAAAACTGTTTTTT.

The V and J genes are TRBV18 and TRBJ2-2, with 8 bases aligning to TRBD2. CDR1 is KGHSH and CDR2 is LQKENI in the germline V gene. CDR3 size: 15 residues. V dropped 3 bases and J dropped 6; count of bases not matched to a gene: 6. In nucleotides, the CDR3 is TGTGCCAGCTCACCCCCTACTAGCGGCGCCGGGGAGCTGTTTTTT. This sequence encodes CASSPPTSGAGELFF.